The T cell receptor (beta chain) under discussion was sequenced for a study of cytomegalovirus exposure and HLA in healthy donors. The study, taken as a whole, reports: An analysis that came later showed most CMV-associated TCR beta chains appearing HLA-restricted. In the analysis, some V segments, TRBV6-2 and TRBV6-3 included, were excluded as indistinguishable. Using the classifier, cytomegalovirus status was reportedly diagnosed with high specificity and sensitivity.

PCR employed 60 Vbeta and 13 Jbeta primers. Authors' analysis steps: Some 10 million of the approximately 80 million unique TCR beta chains counted in a later analysis were shared. Libraries were prepared by immunoSEQ multiplex PCR; TCRdb keeps only in-frame clonotypes and omits some of them. V, J and clone size are those of that table, while D and trimming were read from the DNA. The table shows around 130,000 clones, with around 75% occurring only once. There are a few counts of this clone. Its specificity is not known. V lost 0 bases and J lost 3, with 11 bases in between. Germline assignment: CDR1 MGHRA and CDR2 YSYEKL. The CDR3 totals 15 residues.

This sequence was found in a female donor in good health and CMV-seronegative. The V gene is TRBV4-1, the J gene TRBJ1-2, with D perhaps TRBD1 (5 bases). The sample was PBMCs. CDR3 region: CASSQDREGYYGYTF. The CDR3, as DNA: TGCGCCAGCAGCCAAGACAGGGAAGGGTACTATGGCTACACCTTC.